The sequence of this T cell receptor (beta chain) was determined in a study of Ad26.COV2.S vaccination and SARS-CoV-2 variants. Study overall: In the COV1001 trial, the donor was in the Ad26.COV2.S arm. Administration of Ad26.COV2.S was intramuscular, either once or twice 56 days apart.

The ends were cut back, 0 bases at V and 5 bases at J, with 8 bases in the middle. The CDR3 spans 13 residues. Germline CDR1 SGDLS, CDR2 YYNGEE. Method: immunoSEQ multiplex PCR; TCRdb's copy keeps in-frame clones and lacks some. Here the sample spans more than 300,000 clones, just under 85% being singletons. Noted treatment: about 20 received Ad26.COV2.S at low or high dose, single or two shots; five or six received placebo; per-sample allocation not given. Samples came from day 63 after the first vaccine or placebo injection. The source is a person between 18 and 60 years old who received the Ad26.COV2.S COVID-19 vaccine or a placebo. The chain links TRBV9 to TRBJ2-5; no clear D. This material consisted of peripheral blood, taken in a trial of Ad26.COV2.S vaccine versus placebo. The CDR3 bases are TGTGCCAGCAGCGTAGACCACGCTGAGACCCAGTACTTC. Translation gives CASSVDHAETQYF.